These T cell receptor beta chains were read from a single sample in a study of blood T cells in healthy people across ages. TCRdb itself ran the 5' RACE reads through MiXCR, one entry per CDR3 protein. The data hold 1.5 million to 2 million distinct CDR3 sequences, with about 35% observed a single time. Material for sequencing was blood. All receptors come from a woman in her twenties or thirties in good health. Each CDR3 is given with its conserved first and last residue. A D gene is named only where the DNA matches it firmly. Only some rows state a clone size, as once, few, many or a class for expanded clones.

v_call	j_call	clone_size	d_call	cdr3_nt	cdr3_aa
TRBV9	TRBJ1-2	few	NA	TGTGCCAGCAGCCTACCTCGGGGGGCAGGTGGAGGCTACACCTTC	CASSLPRGAGGGYTF
TRBV9	TRBJ2-1	NA	NA	TGTGCCAGCAGTTCCGGGACATCGACGTTCAATGAGCAGTTCTTC	CASSSGTSTFNEQFF
TRBV7-2	TRBJ1-5	NA	NA	TGTGCCAGCAACTTAGAAGGGTCGAGCAATCAGCCCCAGCATTTT	CASNLEGSSNQPQHF
TRBV9	TRBJ2-5	few	NA	TGTGCCAGCAGCCCGGCCGGCGGAATACAAGAGACCCAGTACTTC	CASSPAGGIQETQYF
TRBV5-6	TRBJ2-3	few	TRBD1	TGTGCCAGCAGCTTGGGGACAGGGGGTAGTTTGGATACGCAGTATTTT	CASSLGTGGSLDTQYF
TRBV10-3	TRBJ2-7	NA	NA	TGTGCCATCAGTGGACAGGAGGAGTACGAGCAGTACTTC	CAISGQEEYEQYF
TRBV20-1	TRBJ1-1	NA	NA	TGCAGTGCTAGAGATGTGGTAGAGGGAAGAGGGACGGATGAAGCTTTCTTT	CSARDVVEGRGTDEAFF
TRBV5-6	TRBJ2-3	NA	NA	TGTGCCAGCAGCTTGGGGTCGACAGGCTACACAGATACGCAGTATTTT	CASSLGSTGYTDTQYF
TRBV28	TRBJ2-1	NA	TRBD1	TGTGCCAGCAGTAACTCAGGGGGAGCATCCTACAATGAGCAGTTCTTC	CASSNSGGASYNEQFF
TRBV7-2	TRBJ2-2	NA	NA	TGTGCCAGCAGCCCCGTTAGGTTTGAATCCGGGGAGCTGTTTTTT	CASSPVRFESGELFF
TRBV6-5	TRBJ2-4	few	NA	TGTGCCAGCAGTCAAGGGGGGGTAGCCAAAAACATTCAGTACTTC	CASSQGGVAKNIQYF
TRBV29-1	TRBJ1-2	NA	NA	TGCAGCGCGACCAGGGGCAACTATGGCTACACCTTC	CSATRGNYGYTF
TRBV4-1	TRBJ2-7	few	NA	TGCGCCAGCAGCCAAGATAGCTTTCGGGGCGAGCAGTACTTC	CASSQDSFRGEQYF
TRBV20-1	TRBJ1-5	many	NA	TGCAGTGCTAGGGGGGGGAGCAATCAGCCCCAGCATTTT	CSARGGSNQPQHF